This T cell receptor (beta chain) emerged from a study of OX40 agonist ivuxolimab in advanced cancers. Assay used: immunoSEQ multiplex PCR; TCRdb lists only in-frame clones, some missing. The sample includes more than 30,000 clones, roughly 90% of them seen just once. Germline V CDR1 and CDR2: MGHRA, YSYEKL. V lost 1 base, J lost 2 bases, and 7 bases lay in between. CDR3 size: 14 residues. This clone was found a few times. V gene TRBV4-1 combines with J gene TRBJ2-3; maybe TRBD2 (6 bases). This clonotype was obtained from an adult with an advanced solid tumor such as melanoma, head and neck, liver or kidney cancer. The specimen comprised CD4+ or CD8+ T cells sorted from blood, sampled in a trial of the OX40 agonist ivuxolimab. DNA for the CDR3: TGCGCCAGCAGCCAAGCGGGGGACACAGATACGCAGTATTTT. It yields the protein CASSQAGDTDTQYF.